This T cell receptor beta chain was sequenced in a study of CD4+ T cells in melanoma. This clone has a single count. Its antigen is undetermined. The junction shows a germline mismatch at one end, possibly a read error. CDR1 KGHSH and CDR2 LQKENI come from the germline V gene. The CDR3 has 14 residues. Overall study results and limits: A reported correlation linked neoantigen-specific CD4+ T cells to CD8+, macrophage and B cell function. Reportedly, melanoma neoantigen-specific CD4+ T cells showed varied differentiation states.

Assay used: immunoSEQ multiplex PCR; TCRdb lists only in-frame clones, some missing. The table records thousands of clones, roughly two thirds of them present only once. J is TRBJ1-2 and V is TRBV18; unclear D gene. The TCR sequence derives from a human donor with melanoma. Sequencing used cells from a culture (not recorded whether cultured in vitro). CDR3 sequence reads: CASSPPSVGYDYTF. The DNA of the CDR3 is TGTGCCAGCTCACCACCGTCGGTCGGCTATGACTACACCTTC.